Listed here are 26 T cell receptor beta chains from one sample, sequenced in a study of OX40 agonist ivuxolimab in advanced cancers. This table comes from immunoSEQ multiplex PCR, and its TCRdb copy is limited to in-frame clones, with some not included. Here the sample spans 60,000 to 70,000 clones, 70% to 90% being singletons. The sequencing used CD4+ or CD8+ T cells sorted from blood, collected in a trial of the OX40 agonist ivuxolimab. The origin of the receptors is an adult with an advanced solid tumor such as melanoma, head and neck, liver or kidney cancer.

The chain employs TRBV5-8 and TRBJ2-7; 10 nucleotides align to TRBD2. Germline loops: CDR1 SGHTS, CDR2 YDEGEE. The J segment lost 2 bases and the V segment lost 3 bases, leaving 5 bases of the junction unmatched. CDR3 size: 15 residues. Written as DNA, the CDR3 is TGTGCCAGCAGCTACCGGACTAGCGGAACCTACGAGCAGTACTTC. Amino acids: CASSYRTSGTYEQYF.

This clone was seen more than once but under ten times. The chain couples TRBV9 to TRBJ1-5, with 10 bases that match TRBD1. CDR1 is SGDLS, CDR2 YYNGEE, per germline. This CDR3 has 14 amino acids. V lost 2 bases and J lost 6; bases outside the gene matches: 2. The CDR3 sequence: CASSVDRGLQPQHF. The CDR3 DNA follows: TGTGCCAGCAGCGTCGACAGGGGGCTTCAGCCCCAGCATTTT.

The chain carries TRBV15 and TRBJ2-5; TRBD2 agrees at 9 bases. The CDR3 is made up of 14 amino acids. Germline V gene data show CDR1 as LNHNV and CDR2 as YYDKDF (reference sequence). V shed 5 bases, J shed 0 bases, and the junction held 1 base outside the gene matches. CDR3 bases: TGTGCCACCAGCGCGGGAGGGTACCAAGAGACCCAGTACTTC. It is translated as CATSAGGYQETQYF.

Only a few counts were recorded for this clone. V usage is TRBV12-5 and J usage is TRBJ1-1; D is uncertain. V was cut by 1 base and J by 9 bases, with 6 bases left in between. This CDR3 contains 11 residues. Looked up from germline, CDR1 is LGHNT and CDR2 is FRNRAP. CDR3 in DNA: TGTGCTAGTGGTTTGGCCGGACAAGCTTTCTTT. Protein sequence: CASGLAGQAFF.

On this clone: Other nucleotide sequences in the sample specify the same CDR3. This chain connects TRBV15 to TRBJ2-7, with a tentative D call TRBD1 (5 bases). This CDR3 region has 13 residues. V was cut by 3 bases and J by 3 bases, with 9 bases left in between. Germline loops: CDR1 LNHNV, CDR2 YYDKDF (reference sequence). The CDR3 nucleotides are TGTGCCACCAGCAGGGACAAGAACTACGAGCAGTACTTC. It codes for CATSRDKNYEQYF.

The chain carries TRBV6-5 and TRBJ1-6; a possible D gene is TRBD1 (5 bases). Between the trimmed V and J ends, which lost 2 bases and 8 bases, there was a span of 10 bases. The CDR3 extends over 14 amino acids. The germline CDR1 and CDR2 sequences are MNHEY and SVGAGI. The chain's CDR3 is CASSYGGLDSPLHF. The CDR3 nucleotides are TGTGCCAGCAGTTACGGGGGACTTGATTCACCCCTCCACTTT.

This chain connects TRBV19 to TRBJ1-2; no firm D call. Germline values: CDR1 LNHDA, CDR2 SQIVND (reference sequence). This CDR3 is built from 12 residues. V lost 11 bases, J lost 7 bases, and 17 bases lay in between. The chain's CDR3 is CASQAGIVGYTF. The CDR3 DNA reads TGTGCCTCCCAGGCGGGGATAGTTGGCTACACCTTC.

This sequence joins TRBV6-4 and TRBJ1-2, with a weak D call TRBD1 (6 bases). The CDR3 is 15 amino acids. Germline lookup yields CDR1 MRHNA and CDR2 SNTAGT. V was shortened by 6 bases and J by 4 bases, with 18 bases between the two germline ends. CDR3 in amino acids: CASSGQHLRVYGYTF. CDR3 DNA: TGTGCCAGCAGCGGACAGCACCTGAGGGTCTATGGCTACACCTTC.

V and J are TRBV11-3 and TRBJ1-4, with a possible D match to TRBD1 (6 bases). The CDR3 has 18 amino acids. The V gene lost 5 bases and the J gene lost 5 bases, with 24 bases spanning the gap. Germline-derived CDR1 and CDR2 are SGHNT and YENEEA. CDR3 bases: TGTGCCAGCAGCCCCGGACAGAGCTTTCTTGGGGGAAATGAAAAACTGTTTTTT. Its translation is CASSPGQSFLGGNEKLFF.

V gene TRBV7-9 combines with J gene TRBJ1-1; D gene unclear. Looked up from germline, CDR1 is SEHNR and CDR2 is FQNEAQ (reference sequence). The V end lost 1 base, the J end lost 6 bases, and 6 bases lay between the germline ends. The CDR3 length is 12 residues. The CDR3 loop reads CASSLVAAEAFF. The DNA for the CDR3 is TGTGCCAGCAGCTTAGTGGCAGCTGAAGCTTTCTTT.

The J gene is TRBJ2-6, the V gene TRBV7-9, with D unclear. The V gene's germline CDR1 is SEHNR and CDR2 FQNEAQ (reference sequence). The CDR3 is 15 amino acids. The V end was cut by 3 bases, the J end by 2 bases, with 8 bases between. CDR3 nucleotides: TGTGCCAGCAGCTTCGGTCAGGCTGGGGCCAACGTCCTGACTTTC. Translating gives CASSFGQAGANVLTF. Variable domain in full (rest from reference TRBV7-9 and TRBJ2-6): DTGVSQNPRHKITKRGQNVTFRCDPISEHNRLYWYRQTLGQGPEFLTYFQNEAQLEKSRLLSDRFSAERPKGSFSTLEIQRTEQGDSAMYLCASSFGQAGANVLTFGAGSRLTVL.

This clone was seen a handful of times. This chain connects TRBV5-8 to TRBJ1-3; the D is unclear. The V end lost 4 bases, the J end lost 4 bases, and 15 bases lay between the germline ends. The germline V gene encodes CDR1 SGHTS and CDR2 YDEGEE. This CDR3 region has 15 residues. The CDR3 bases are TGTGCCAGCAGCCCAGGCCCTCTGTGGGGAAACACCATATATTTT. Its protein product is CASSPGPLWGNTIYF.

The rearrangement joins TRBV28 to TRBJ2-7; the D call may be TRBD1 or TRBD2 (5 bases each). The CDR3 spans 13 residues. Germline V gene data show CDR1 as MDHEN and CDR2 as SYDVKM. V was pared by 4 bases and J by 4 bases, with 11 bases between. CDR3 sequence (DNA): TGTGCCAGCAGTTCCGGGACCATTTACGAGCAGTACTTC. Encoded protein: CASSSGTIYEQYF.

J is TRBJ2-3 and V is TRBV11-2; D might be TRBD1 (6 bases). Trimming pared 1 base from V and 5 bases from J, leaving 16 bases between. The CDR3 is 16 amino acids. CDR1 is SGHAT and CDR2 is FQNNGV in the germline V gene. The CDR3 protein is CASSLVGTGPVDTQYF. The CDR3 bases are TGTGCCAGCAGCTTAGTAGGAACAGGGCCCGTAGATACGCAGTATTTT.

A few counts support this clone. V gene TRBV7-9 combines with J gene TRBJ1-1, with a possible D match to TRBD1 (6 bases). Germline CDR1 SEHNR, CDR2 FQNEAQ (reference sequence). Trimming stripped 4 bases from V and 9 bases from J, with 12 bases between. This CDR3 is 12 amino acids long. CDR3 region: CASSSQDSKAFF. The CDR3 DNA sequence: TGTGCCAGCAGCTCCCAGGACAGCAAAGCTTTCTTT.

CDR3 sequence: CASSPGGMNTEAFF. Here the CDR3 DNA reads TGTGCCAGCTCACCCGGGGGGATGAACACTGAAGCTTTCTTT. This chain joins TRBV18 and TRBJ1-1, with D perhaps TRBD1 (5 bases). Trimming left V 3 bases short and J 0 bases short, with 8 bases between. This CDR3 is 14 amino acids long. Germline V gene lookup returns CDR1 KGHSH and CDR2 LQKENI.

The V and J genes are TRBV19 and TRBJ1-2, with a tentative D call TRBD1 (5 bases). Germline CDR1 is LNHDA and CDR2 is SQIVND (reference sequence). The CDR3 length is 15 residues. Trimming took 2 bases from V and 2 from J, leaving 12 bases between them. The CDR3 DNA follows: TGTGCCAGTAGTATATCTCGGCAGGGCAACTATGGCTACACCTTC. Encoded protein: CASSISRQGNYGYTF.

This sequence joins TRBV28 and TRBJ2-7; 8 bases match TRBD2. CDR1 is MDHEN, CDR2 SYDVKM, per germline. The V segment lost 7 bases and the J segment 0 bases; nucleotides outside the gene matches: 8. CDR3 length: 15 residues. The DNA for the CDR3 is TGTGCCAGCACCTCGCGGGGGGCGGTCTCCTACGAGCAGTACTTC. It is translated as CASTSRGAVSYEQYF.

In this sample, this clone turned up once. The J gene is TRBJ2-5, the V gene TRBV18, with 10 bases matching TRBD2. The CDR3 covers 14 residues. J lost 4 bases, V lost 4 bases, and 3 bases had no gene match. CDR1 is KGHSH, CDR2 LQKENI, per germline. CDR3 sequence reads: CASSQRLAGETQYF. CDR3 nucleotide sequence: TGTGCCAGCTCACAGAGACTAGCGGGAGAGACCCAGTACTTC.

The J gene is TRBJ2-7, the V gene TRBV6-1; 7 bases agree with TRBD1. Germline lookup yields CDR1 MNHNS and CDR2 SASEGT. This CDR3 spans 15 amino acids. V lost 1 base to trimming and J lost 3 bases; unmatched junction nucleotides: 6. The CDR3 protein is CASSEVWTGDYEQYF. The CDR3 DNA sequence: TGTGCCAGCAGTGAAGTGTGGACAGGAGACTACGAGCAGTACTTC.

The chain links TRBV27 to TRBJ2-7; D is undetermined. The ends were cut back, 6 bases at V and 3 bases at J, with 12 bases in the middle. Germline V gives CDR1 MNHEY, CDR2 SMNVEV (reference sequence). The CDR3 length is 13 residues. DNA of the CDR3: TGTGCCAGCAGCACACTAAACGTCTACGAGCAGTACTTC. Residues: CASSTLNVYEQYF.

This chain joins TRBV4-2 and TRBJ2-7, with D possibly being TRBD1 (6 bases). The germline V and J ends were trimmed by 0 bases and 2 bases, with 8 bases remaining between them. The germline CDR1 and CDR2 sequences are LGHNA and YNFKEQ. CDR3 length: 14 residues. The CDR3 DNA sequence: TGTGCCAGCAGCCAAGACCGGGACACCTACGAGCAGTACTTC. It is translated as CASSQDRDTYEQYF.

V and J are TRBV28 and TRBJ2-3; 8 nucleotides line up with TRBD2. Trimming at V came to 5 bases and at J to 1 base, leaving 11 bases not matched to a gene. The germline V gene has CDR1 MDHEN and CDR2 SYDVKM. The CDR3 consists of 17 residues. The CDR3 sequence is CASSIEYGAGGTDTQYF. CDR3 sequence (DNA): TGTGCCAGCAGTATAGAGTATGGAGCGGGGGGCACAGATACGCAGTATTTT.

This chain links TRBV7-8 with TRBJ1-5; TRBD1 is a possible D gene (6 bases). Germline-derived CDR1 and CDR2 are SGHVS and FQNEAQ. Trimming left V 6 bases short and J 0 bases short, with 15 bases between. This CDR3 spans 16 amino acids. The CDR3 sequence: CASSPTGQRSNQPQHF. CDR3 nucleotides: TGTGCCAGCAGTCCCACAGGGCAGCGTAGCAATCAGCCCCAGCATTTT.

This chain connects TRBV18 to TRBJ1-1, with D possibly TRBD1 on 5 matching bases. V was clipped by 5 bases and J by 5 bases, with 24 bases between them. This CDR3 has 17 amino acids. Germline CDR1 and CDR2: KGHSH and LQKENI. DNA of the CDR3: TGTGCCAGCTCATGGAAACCCCCAGGCCAGGGTGGAACTGAAGCTTTCTTT. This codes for CASSWKPPGQGGTEAFF. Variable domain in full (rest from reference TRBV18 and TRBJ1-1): NAGVMQNPRHLVRRRGQEARLRCSPMKGHSHVYWYRQLPEEGLKFMVYLQKENIIDESGMPKERFSAEFPKEGPSILRIQQVVRGDSAAYFCASSWKPPGQGGTEAFFGQGTRLTVV.

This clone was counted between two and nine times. Written as DNA, the CDR3 is TGTGCCAGCAGCTTAGGGCAGCGGGAGCACTATGATACGCAGTATTTT. It translates to CASSLGQREHYDTQYF. The chain carries TRBV11-3 and TRBJ2-3; 8 bases map to TRBD2. This CDR3 is 16 amino acids long. The V and J ends lost 1 base and 6 bases, in that order; junction bases with no gene match: 9. Germline CDR1 is SGHNT and CDR2 is YENEEA.